This TCR beta chain was found in a study of T cell changes during pregnancy in multiple sclerosis. Repertoires were generated with immunoSEQ multiplex PCR, while TCRdb's copy carries only in-frame clones and drops some. The table includes more than 55,000 clones, roughly 88% detected once. Trimming cost V 5 bases and J 7 bases; bases outside gene matches: 5. CDR1 MGHDK and CDR2 SYGVNS come from the germline V gene. The CDR3 consists of 13 residues. The rearrangement uses TRBV25-1 and TRBJ1-5; 7 bases line up with TRBD1. The TCR was taken from a female donor in good health, enrolled as a control in a pregnancy study. Source: peripheral blood, taken in the third trimester of pregnancy. This CDR3 reads CASSPTGTQPQHF. CDR3 bases: TGTGCCAGCAGTCCGACAGGGACCCAGCCCCAGCATTTT. Full variable domain (outside the CDR3, taken from reference TRBV25-1 and TRBJ1-5): EADIYQTPRYLVIGTGKKITLECSQTMGHDKMYWYQQDPGMELHLIHYSYGVNSTEKGDLSSESTVSRIRTEHFPLTLESARPSHTSQYLCASSPTGTQPQHFGDGTRLSIL.